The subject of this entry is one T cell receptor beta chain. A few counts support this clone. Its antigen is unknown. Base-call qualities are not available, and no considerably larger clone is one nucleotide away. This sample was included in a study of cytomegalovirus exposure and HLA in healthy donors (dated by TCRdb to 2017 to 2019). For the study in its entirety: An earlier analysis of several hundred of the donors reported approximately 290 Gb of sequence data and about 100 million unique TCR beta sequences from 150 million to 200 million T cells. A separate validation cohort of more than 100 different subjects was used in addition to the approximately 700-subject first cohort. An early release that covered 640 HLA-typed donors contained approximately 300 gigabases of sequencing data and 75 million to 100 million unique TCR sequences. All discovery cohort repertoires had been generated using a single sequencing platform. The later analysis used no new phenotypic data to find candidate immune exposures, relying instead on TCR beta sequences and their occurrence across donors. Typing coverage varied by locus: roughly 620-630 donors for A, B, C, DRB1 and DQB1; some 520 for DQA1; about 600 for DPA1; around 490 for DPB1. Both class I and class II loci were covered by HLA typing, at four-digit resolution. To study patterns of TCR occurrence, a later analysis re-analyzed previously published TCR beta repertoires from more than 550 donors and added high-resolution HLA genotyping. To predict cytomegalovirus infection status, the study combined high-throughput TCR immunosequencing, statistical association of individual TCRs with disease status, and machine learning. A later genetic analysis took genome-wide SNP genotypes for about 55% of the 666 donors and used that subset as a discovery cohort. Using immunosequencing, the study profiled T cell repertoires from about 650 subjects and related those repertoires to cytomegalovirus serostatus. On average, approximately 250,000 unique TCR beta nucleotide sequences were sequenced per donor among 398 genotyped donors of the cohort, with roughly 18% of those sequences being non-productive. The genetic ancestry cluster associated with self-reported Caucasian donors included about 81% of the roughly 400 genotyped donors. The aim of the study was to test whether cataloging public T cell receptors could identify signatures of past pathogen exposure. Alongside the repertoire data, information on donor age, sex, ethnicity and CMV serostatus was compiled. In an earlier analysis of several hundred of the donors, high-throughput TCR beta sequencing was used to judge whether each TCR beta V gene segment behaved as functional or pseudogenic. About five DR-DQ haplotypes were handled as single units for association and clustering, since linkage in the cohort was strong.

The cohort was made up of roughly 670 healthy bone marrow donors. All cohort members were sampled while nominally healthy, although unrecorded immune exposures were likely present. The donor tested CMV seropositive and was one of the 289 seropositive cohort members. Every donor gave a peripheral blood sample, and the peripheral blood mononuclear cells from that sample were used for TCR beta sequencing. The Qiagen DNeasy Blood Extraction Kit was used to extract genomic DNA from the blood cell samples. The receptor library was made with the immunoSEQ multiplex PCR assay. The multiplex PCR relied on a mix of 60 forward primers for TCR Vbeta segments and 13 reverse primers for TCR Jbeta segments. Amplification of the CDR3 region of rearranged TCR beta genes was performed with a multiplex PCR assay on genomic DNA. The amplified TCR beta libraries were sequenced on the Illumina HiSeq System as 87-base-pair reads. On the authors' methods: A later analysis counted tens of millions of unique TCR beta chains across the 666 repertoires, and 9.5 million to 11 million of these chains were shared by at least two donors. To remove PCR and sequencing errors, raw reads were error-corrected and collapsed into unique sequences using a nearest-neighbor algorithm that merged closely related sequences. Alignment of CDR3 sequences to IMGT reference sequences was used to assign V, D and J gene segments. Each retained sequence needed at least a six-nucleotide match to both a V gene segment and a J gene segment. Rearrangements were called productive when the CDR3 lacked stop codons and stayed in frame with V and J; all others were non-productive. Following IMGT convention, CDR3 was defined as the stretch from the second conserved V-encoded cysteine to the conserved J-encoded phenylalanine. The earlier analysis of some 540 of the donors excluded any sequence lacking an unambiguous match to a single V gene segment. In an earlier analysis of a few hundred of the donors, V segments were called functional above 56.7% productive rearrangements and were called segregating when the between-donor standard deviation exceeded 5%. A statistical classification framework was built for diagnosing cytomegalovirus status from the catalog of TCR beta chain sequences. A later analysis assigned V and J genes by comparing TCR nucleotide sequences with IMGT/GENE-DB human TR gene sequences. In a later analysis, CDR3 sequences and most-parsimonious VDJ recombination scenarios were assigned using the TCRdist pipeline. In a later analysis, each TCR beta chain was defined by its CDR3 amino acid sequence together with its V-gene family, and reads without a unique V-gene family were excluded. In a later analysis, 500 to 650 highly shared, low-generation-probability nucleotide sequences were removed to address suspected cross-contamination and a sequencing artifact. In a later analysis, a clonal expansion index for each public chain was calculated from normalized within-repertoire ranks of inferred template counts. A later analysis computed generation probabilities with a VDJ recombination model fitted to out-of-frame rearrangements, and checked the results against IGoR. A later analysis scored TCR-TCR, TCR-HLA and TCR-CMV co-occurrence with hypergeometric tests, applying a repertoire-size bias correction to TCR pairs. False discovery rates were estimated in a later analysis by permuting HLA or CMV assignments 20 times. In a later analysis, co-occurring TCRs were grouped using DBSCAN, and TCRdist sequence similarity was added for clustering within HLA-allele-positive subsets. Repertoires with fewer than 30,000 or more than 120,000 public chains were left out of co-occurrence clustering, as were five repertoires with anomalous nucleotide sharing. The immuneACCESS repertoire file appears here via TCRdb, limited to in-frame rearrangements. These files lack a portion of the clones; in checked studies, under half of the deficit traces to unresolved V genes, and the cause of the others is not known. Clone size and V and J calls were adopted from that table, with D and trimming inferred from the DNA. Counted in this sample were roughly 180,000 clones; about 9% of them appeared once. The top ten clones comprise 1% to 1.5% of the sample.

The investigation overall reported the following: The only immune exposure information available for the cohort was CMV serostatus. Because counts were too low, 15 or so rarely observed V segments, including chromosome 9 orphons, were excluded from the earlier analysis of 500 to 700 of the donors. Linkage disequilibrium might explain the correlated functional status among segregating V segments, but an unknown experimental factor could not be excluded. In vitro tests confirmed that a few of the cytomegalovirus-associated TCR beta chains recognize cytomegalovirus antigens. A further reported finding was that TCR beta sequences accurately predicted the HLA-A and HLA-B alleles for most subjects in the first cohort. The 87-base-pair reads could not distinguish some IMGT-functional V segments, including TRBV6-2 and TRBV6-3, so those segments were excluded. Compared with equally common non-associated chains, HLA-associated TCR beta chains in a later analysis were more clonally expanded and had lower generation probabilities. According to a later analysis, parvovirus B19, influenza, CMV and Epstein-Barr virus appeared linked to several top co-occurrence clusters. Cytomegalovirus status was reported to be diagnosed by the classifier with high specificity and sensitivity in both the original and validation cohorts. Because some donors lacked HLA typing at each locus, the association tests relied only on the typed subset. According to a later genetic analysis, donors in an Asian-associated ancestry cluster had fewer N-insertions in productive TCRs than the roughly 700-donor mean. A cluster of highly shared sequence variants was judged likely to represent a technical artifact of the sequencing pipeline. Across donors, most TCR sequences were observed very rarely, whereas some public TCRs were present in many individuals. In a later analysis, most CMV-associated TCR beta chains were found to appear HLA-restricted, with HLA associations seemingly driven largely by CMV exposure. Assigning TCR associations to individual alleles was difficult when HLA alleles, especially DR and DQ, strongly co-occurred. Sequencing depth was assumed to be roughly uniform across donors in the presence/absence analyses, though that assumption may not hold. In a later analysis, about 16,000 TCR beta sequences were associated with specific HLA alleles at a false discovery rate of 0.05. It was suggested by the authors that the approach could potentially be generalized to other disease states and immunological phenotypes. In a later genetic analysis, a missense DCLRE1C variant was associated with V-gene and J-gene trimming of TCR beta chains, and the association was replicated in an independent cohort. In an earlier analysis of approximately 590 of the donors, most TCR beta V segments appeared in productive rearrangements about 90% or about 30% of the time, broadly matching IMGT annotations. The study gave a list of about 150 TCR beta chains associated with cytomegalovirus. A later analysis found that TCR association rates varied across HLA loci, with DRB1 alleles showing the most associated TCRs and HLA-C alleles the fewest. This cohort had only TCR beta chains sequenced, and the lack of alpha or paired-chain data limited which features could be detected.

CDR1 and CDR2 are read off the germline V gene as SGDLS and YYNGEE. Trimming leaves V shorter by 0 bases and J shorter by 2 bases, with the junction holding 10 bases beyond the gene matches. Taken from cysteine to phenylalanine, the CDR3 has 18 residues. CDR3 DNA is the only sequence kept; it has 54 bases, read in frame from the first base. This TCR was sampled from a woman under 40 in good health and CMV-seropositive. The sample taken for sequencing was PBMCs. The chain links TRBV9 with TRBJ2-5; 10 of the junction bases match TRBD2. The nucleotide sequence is TGTGCCAGCAGCGTAGCTCCTAGCGGGAGTAGTGGGCAAGAGACCCAGTACTTC. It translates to CASSVAPSGSSGQETQYF.